This T cell receptor beta chain was identified in a study of T cells in Graves' hyperthyroidism and ophthalmopathy. The CDR3 runs to 13 residues. Germline CDR1 reads SGHRS; CDR2 reads YFSETQ. Trimming pared 2 bases from V and 7 bases from J, leaving 9 bases between. Regions amplified from RNA transcripts were the TCR beta CDR3 regions. First-round RT-PCR with HTBI primers amplified the TCR CDR3 region. TCRdb itself ran the multiplex PCR reads through MiXCR, one entry per CDR3 protein. The sample comprises a few hundred thousand distinct CDR3 sequences, 15% to 18% of which are singletons, and around 7.7% rests with the top ten. Graves' hyperthyroidism showing no ophthalmopathy progression within 18 months was considered stable.

The V and J genes are TRBV5-1 and TRBJ1-4, with D unresolved. The receptor comes from a woman in her late teens or twenties with Graves' hyperthyroidism. Material: blood. The CDR3 DNA follows: TGCGCCAGCAGCTTAGGCCCGTCTGAAAAACTGTTTTTT. Translated, it gives CASSLGPSEKLFF.